This T cell receptor (beta chain) was captured by sequencing in a study of a mutant IDH1 vaccine in newly diagnosed glioma. Study details: Vaccinations were initiated 4-6 weeks following radiotherapy alone, or were given together with temozolomide cycles. Former treatment meant radiotherapy, temozolomide, or both; the majority had gotten both.

The time point here: week 11, during vaccination. Mutant IDH1 20-mer peptide, at 300 ug, made up each vaccine dose, with topical imiquimod. Overall study findings and caveats: The authors found pseudoprogression apparently unrelated to changes in top peripheral T cell clonotypes.

Some clones are missing from TCRdb's copy, which holds only in-frame ones; the method was immunoSEQ multiplex PCR. The sample includes some 60,000 clones, roughly four fifths of them seen just once. CDR3 length: 13 amino acids. The V gene's germline CDR1 is SGHTA and CDR2 FQGNSA. V lost 5 bases and J 6 bases, leaving 12 bases between the germline ends. Comments on this clone: Its specificity is unknown. Other DNA sequences in the same sample also yield this CDR3.

The chain joins TRBV7-2 to TRBJ2-3, with D perhaps given as TRBD1 or TRBD2 (6 bases each). The origin of this receptor is a man aged 25 to 40 with glioma. This material consisted of PBMCs, taken from a glioma patient whose treatment included an IDH1 peptide vaccine. In DNA form, the CDR3 reads TGTGCCAGCAGCCTGGTGGGGGGCGATACGCAGTATTTT. It specifies CASSLVGGDTQYF.